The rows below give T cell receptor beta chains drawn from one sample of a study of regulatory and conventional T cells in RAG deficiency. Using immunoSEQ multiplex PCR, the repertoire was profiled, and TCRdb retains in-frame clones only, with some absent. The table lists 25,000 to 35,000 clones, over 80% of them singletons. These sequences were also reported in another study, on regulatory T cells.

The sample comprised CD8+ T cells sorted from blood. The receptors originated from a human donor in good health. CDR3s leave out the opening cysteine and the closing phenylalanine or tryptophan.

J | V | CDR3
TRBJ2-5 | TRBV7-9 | ASTQPGGRETQY
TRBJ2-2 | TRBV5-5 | ASSLLTGGTGELF
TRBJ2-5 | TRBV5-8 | ASSLAGGSSGGETQY
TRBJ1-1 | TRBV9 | ASSPQPPQGGEAF
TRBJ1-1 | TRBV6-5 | ASSQNRGGTEAF
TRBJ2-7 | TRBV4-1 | ASSQSLSGDEQY
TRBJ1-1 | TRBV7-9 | ASSPRDRGDTEAF
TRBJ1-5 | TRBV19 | ASSPRGTGDQPQH
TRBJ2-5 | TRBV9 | ASSDLQETQY
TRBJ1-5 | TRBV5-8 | ASSNERNNQPQH
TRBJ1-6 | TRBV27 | ASRGGQGHNSPLH
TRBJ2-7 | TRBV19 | ASSPDRAGTSGTGYEQY
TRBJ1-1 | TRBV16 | ASSQGQGTEAF
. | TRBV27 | ASGYRDRGRYEQY
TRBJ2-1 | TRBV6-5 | ASSYEGGGRDEQF
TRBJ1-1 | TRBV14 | ASSQGPGLPKEAF
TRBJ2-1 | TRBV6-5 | ASSYGVGGEQF
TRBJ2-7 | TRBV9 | ASSPGLAGYEQY
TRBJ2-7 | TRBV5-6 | ASSLGGVGSYEQY
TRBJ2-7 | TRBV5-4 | ASSLEAGESPYEQY
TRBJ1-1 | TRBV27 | ASSFTNTEAF
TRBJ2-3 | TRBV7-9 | ASSWFRDRDTDTQY
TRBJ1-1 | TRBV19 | ASSSMGNTEAF
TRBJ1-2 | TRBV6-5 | ASSYSSGPLPYGYT
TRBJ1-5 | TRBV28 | ASSLQNQPQH
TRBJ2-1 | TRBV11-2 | ASSAIRGHEQF
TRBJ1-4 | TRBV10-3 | AISPDRERFEKLF
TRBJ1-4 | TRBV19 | ASTSIIVLGQSHEKLF
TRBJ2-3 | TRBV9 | ASSVAQGVYSSTDTQY
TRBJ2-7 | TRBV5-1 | ASHAGSGEQY
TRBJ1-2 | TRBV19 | ASSIEGNYGYT
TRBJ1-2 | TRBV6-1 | AVGQGRDYGYT
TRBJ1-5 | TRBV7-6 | ASSSGTGYSGNQPQH
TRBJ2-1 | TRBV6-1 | ASSEARGGTYNEQF
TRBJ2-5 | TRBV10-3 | AISESLAGVMETQY
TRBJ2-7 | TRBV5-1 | ASSLDQGTYEQY
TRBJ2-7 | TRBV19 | ASSRSASGSYEQY
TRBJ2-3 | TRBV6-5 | ASSYSMGLATDTQY
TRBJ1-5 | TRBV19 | ASSTGTYSNQPQH
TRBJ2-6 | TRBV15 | ATSRAVSGANVLT
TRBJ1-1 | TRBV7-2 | ASSFAGTVSTEAF
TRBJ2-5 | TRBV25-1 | ASSEFPQETQY
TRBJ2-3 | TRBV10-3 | AIRGIDVQPTDTQY